A selection of T cell receptor beta chains follows, all from one sample in a study of blood T cells in healthy people across ages. TCRdb re-derived calls from the 5' RACE reads in MiXCR, one entry per CDR3 protein. This table has 1.5 million to 2 million distinct CDR3 sequences, less than 50% appearing once. Sequenced sample: blood. Receptors were obtained from a woman in her forties in good health. CDR3s include the opening cysteine and the closing phenylalanine or tryptophan. Fields, in order: V gene, CDR3 protein.

v_gene: TRBV20-1
CDR3aa: CSAGDGEETQYF

v_gene: TRBV11-2
CDR3aa: CASGAGITAYEQYF

v_gene: TRBV20-1
CDR3aa: CSARGTSTNNEQFF

v_gene: TRBV11-2
CDR3aa: CASSFGLFRSSYNSPLHF

v_gene: TRBV12-3/TRBV12-4
CDR3aa: CASRTDRSETDTQYF

v_gene: TRBV5-6
CDR3aa: CASSLAASGTTDTQYF

v_gene: TRBV7-8
CDR3aa: CASSLDLGGAVSEELFF

v_gene: TRBV6-2/TRBV6-3
CDR3aa: CASIRAGTNQPQHF

v_gene: TRBV5-1
CDR3aa: CASDTWGGGYTF

v_gene: TRBV28
CDR3aa: CASSFSLWEQYF

v_gene: TRBV27
CDR3aa: CASSLYTGMANEKLFF

v_gene: TRBV12-3/TRBV12-4
CDR3aa: CASRLTGPQSYEQYF

v_gene: TRBV7-2
CDR3aa: CASSPDVNQPQHF

v_gene: TRBV4-3
CDR3aa: CASSQETAKEQFF

v_gene: TRBV6-2/TRBV6-3
CDR3aa: CASSYSLGQGAVYNEQFF

v_gene: TRBV7-8
CDR3aa: CASSLRPDNEQYF

v_gene: TRBV12-3/TRBV12-4
CDR3aa: CASSWGSGSGEKLFF

v_gene: TRBV3-1
CDR3aa: CASSQDKTGETQYF

v_gene: TRBV4-3
CDR3aa: CASSHLRGQGALGEQFF

v_gene: TRBV7-2
CDR3aa: CASSFPPHNEQFF

v_gene: TRBV4-1
CDR3aa: CASSPGSGQVSYEQYF

v_gene: TRBV6-2/TRBV6-3
CDR3aa: CASRTASTGGYEQYF

v_gene: TRBV6-6
CDR3aa: CASSYTAPGQPQHF

v_gene: TRBV7-2
CDR3aa: CASRLERSSYNEQFF

v_gene: TRBV28
CDR3aa: CASSLGQGVSEKLFF

v_gene: TRBV7-2
CDR3aa: CASSQGGSRIGYTF

v_gene: TRBV25-1
CDR3aa: CASSVPQGTAGANVLTF

v_gene: TRBV27
CDR3aa: CASKRGPKGTQYF

v_gene: TRBV29-1
CDR3aa: CSVHPGGNEQFF

v_gene: TRBV12-3/TRBV12-4
CDR3aa: CASNLAGAKNIQYF

v_gene: TRBV3-1
CDR3aa: CASSQRVQIAWKETQYF

v_gene: TRBV7-2
CDR3aa: CASSSQPGAQKGYTF

v_gene: TRBV7-2
CDR3aa: CASSPLRTSGDPYLQYF

v_gene: TRBV29-1
CDR3aa: CSVVWGVAETQYF

v_gene: TRBV7-9
CDR3aa: CASSLTISNEQFF

v_gene: TRBV5-1
CDR3aa: CGSSLDGNTEAFF